This entry lists 28 T cell receptor beta chains sequenced from one sample in a study of blood T cell repertoires in COVID-19. Assay used: immunoSEQ multiplex PCR; TCRdb lists only in-frame clones, some missing. Altogether tens of thousands of clones are present, 65% to 85% being singletons, with the ten largest covering approximately 4.4%. Sequenced sample: peripheral blood. These receptors originate from a woman aged 80 or over with active or convalescent COVID-19.

The rearrangement uses TRBV29-1 and TRBJ1-2, with no clear D. Germline CDR1 SQVTM, CDR2 ANQGSEA. The CDR3 is 13 residues long. Trimming pared 0 bases from V and 6 bases from J, leaving 11 bases between. CDR3 in amino acids: CSVEDLTRDGYTF. CDR3 DNA: TGCAGCGTTGAAGACCTAACCCGCGATGGCTACACCTTC.

The DNA for the CDR3 is TGTGCCAGTAGTTCCAGACAGGGGTACGAGCAGTACTTC. It specifies CASSSRQGYEQYF. This rearrangement joins TRBV19 to TRBJ2-7, with TRBD1 matching over 8 bases. The CDR3 has 13 amino acids. The germline V gene has CDR1 LNHDA and CDR2 SQIVND (reference sequence). The junction had 4 bases not matched to a gene; V was cut back by 5 bases and J by 4 bases.

The table lists this clone with a count of one. V and J are TRBV5-1 and TRBJ1-4, with TRBD1 identical over 7 bases. Germline V gene sequence: CDR1 SGHRS, CDR2 YFSETQ. The CDR3 contains 15 residues. The J segment lost 5 bases and the V segment lost 1 base, leaving 5 bases of the junction unmatched. The CDR3 is CASSLLGTENEKLFF. The CDR3 DNA is TGCGCCAGCAGCTTGCTAGGGACAGAAAATGAAAAACTGTTTTTT.

The chain recombines TRBV4-1 with TRBJ1-1; 8 bases are shared with TRBD1. Unmatched junction bases numbered 14, after V lost 4 bases and J lost 4 bases. Germline CDR1 reads MGHRA; CDR2 reads YSYEKL. The CDR3 spans 17 residues. CDR3 residues: CASSRTQGVVWSTEAFF. DNA for the CDR3: TGCGCCAGCAGCCGAACACAGGGGGTAGTTTGGTCCACTGAAGCTTTCTTT.

This clone was counted once. The rearrangement joins TRBV9 to TRBJ2-1, with unresolved D. This CDR3 spans 16 amino acids. CDR1 and CDR2 (germline): SGDLS, YYNGEE. V was clipped by 3 bases and J by 0 bases, with 13 bases between them. CDR3 amino acids: CASSEPSWSSYNEQFF. CDR3 bases: TGTGCCAGCAGCGAGCCCAGCTGGAGCTCCTACAATGAGCAGTTCTTC.

The genes are TRBV28 and TRBJ2-6; no reliable D call. The CDR3 runs to 15 residues. V gave up 1 base and J gave up 0 bases, with 4 bases separating them. The germline gives CDR1 MDHEN, CDR2 SYDVKM. This CDR3 is CASSLSSSGANVLTF. CDR3 nucleotide sequence: TGTGCCAGCAGTTTATCCAGCTCTGGGGCCAACGTCCTGACTTTC.

The table lists this clone with a few counts. This chain connects TRBV5-1 to TRBJ2-3; 7 bases are shared with TRBD2. Germline V gene lookup returns CDR1 SGHRS and CDR2 YFSETQ. The CDR3 runs to 17 residues. Trimming at V came to 5 bases and at J to 3 bases, leaving 15 bases not matched to a gene. The CDR3 DNA reads as TGCGCCAGCAGTCCTAATAGGGGCGGGGGTCAGACAGATACGCAGTATTTT. Its translation is CASSPNRGGGQTDTQYF.

This clone was recorded a few times. The chain carries TRBV7-9 and TRBJ2-5; D might be TRBD1 (5 bases). Germline CDR1 is SEHNR and CDR2 is FQNEAQ (reference sequence). V was pared by 0 bases and J by 2 bases, with 16 bases between. CDR3 size: 17 residues. In nucleotides, the CDR3 is TGTGCCAGCAGCTTAGCACTTAATTGGGGCCAGCAAGAGACCCAGTACTTC. It yields the protein CASSLALNWGQQETQYF.

The gene calls are TRBV30 and TRBJ1-1; no clear D gene. CDR1 GTSNPN and CDR2 SVGIG come from the germline V gene (reference sequence). V dropped 4 bases and J dropped 3 bases, with 6 bases sitting between them. This CDR3 region has 11 residues. Here the CDR3 DNA reads TGTGCCTGGATCCGTCACACTGAAGCTTTCTTT. Translating it yields CAWIRHTEAFF.

The chain links TRBV5-8 to TRBJ1-5; D is unresolved. Germline CDR1 and CDR2: SGHTS and YDEGEE. The CDR3 loop spans 15 amino acids. V was trimmed by 5 bases and J by 4 bases, leaving 16 bases between them. For the CDR3, the DNA is TGTGCCAGCAGAAAAGGCAGGCGAGCTAATCAGCCCCAGCATTTT. It encodes CASRKGRRANQPQHF.

V usage is TRBV19 and J usage is TRBJ1-5; TRBD1 matches at 7 bases. This CDR3 has 15 residues. With V trimmed by 9 bases and J by 1 base, 9 bases remained unmatched. Looked up from germline, CDR1 is LNHDA and CDR2 is SQIVND (reference sequence). The CDR3 DNA reads as TGTGCCAGCCGAACGGACAGGACAAGCAATCAGCCCCAGCATTTT. It translates to CASRTDRTSNQPQHF.

The chain links TRBV6-6 to TRBJ1-6, with D hard to call. This CDR3 region has 15 residues. Looked up from germline, CDR1 is MNHNY and CDR2 is SVGAGI (reference sequence). V lost 6 bases and J 5 bases, leaving 14 bases between the germline ends. The CDR3 reads CASRTTNLDNSPLHF. For the CDR3, the DNA is TGTGCCAGCAGGACTACAAACTTAGATAATTCACCCCTCCACTTT.

This chain links TRBV19 with TRBJ2-1, with D maybe TRBD1 (6 bases). This CDR3 has 14 amino acids. In germline, CDR1 is LNHDA, CDR2 SQIVND (reference sequence). The germline V and J ends were trimmed by 3 bases and 7 bases, with 13 bases remaining between them. Here the CDR3 DNA reads TGTGCCAGTAGTATGGCAGGGGTTATGAATGAGCAGTTCTTC. As protein: CASSMAGVMNEQFF. The full variable domain, rest sourced from reference TRBV19 and TRBJ2-1, is DGGITQSPKYLFRKEGQNVTLSCEQNLNHDAMYWYRQDPGQGLRLIYYSQIVNDFQKGDIAEGYSVSREKKESFPLTVTSAQKNPTAFYLCASSMAGVMNEQFFGPGTRLTVL.

The chain has TRBV4-2 and TRBJ2-2, with 8 nucleotides matching TRBD2. J gave up 5 bases and V 4 bases, and 6 bases lay outside the gene matches. CDR1 and CDR2 (germline): LGHNA, YNFKEQ. The CDR3 spans 15 residues. The CDR3 here is CASSPLAEGTGELFF. The DNA for the CDR3 is TGTGCCAGCAGCCCACTAGCGGAGGGAACCGGGGAGCTGTTTTTT.

The chain employs TRBV29-1 and TRBJ2-3; D unclear. The CDR3 sequence is 10 residues long. The germline V gene has CDR1 SQVTM and CDR2 ANQGSEA. The V gene lost 6 bases and the J gene lost 6 bases, with 7 bases spanning the gap. The CDR3, as DNA: TGCAGCGTCCAAGAGGATACGCAGTATTTT. It translates to CSVQEDTQYF.

J is TRBJ1-2 and V is TRBV6-2 or TRBV6-3, with 7 positions matching TRBD1. CDR1 MNHEY and CDR2 SVGEGT come from the germline V gene. V gave up 2 bases and J gave up 4 bases; unmatched junction bases: 4. The CDR3 spans 14 residues. CDR3 sequence reads: CASSYNRGSYGYTF. The CDR3 bases are TGTGCCAGCAGTTACAACAGGGGTAGCTATGGCTACACCTTC.

The chain joins TRBV6-5 to TRBJ1-5; the D is unclear. Trimming cost V 6 bases and J 0 bases, with 12 bases left between them. CDR3 length: 15 residues. CDR1 is MNHEY and CDR2 is SVGAGI in the germline V gene. The CDR3 DNA follows: TGTGCCAGCAGCATGAGTCGGGGTAGCAATCAGCCCCAGCATTTT. Translating gives CASSMSRGSNQPQHF.

The genes are TRBV27 and TRBJ1-2; tentatively, D is TRBD1 (6 bases). Germline V gives CDR1 MNHEY, CDR2 SMNVEV (reference sequence). V lost 7 bases, J lost 3 bases, and 18 bases lay in between. CDR3 length equals 15 residues. The CDR3 region is CASTQFWGGDYGYTF. CDR3 nucleotide sequence: TGTGCCAGCACCCAATTCTGGGGGGGCGACTATGGCTACACCTTC.

The chain is built from TRBV24-1 and TRBJ2-1; TRBD1 matches at 10 bases. The CDR3 has 15 amino acids. J was trimmed by 4 bases and V by 4 bases; bases with no gene match: 3. The germline CDR1 and CDR2 sequences are KGHDR and SFDVKD. In DNA form, the CDR3 reads TGTGCCACCAGTGAGCCGGGACAGGGGTACAATGAGCAGTTCTTC. Amino acids: CATSEPGQGYNEQFF.

This clone was seen only a few times. This chain uses TRBV7-8 with TRBJ2-3, with D possibly TRBD2 on 6 matching bases. The CDR3 loop spans 18 amino acids. Germline CDR1 SGHVS, CDR2 FQNEAQ. Trimming shortened V by 0 bases and J by 2 bases, and 18 bases separated the two germline ends. CDR3 sequence: CASSLALGWGLNTDTQYF. CDR3 DNA: TGTGCCAGCAGCTTAGCGCTGGGTTGGGGACTTAACACAGATACGCAGTATTTT.

This chain links TRBV30 with TRBJ1-2; no clear D. CDR1 GTSNPN and CDR2 SVGIG come from the germline V gene (reference sequence). There are 17 residues in the CDR3. Trimming took 3 bases from V and 2 from J, leaving 22 bases between them. CDR3 sequence reads: CAWSLYRIGLRNYGYTF. For the CDR3, the DNA is TGTGCCTGGAGCCTCTATCGAATCGGGTTAAGGAACTATGGCTACACCTTC.

The DNA of the CDR3 is TGCGCCAGCAGCTTGGCCAGTCCTGGAAACACCATATATTTT. Its protein product is CASSLASPGNTIYF. The V gene is TRBV5-1, the J gene TRBJ1-3; D gene ambiguous. The germline V gene encodes CDR1 SGHRS and CDR2 YFSETQ. V lost 0 bases, J lost 2 bases, and 6 bases lay in between. The CDR3 runs to 14 residues.

The V and J genes are TRBV19 and TRBJ1-6; the D gene is possibly TRBD1 (5 bases). The V end lost 7 bases, the J end lost 7 bases, and 14 bases lay between the germline ends. Germline V gene lookup returns CDR1 LNHDA and CDR2 SQIVND (reference sequence). CDR3 size: 14 residues. CDR3: CASTSGDRNSPLHF. The CDR3 DNA reads TGTGCCAGTACGAGTGGTGACAGAAATTCACCCCTCCACTTT.

In its sample, this clone was seen once. This chain connects TRBV11-2 to TRBJ2-3; 8 positions match TRBD1. Trimming removed 5 bases from V and 5 bases from J; junction bases left unmatched: 6. The CDR3 is 14 amino acids. Per germline, CDR1 SGHAT and CDR2 FQNNGV. CDR3 amino acids: CASSLGQGGDTQYF. As DNA, the CDR3 is TGTGCCAGCAGCCTTGGACAGGGAGGAGATACGCAGTATTTT.

The chain employs TRBV25-1 and TRBJ2-3; TRBD2 matches 8 bases. The germline gives CDR1 MGHDK, CDR2 SYGVNS. V shed 4 bases, J shed 4 bases, and the junction held 10 bases outside the gene matches. The CDR3 sequence is 16 residues long. The CDR3: CASSGAWVAGSDTQYF. In DNA, the CDR3 is TGTGCCAGCAGTGGAGCTTGGGTAGCGGGGTCAGATACGCAGTATTTT.

The chain employs TRBV19 and TRBJ1-3, with 8 nucleotides matching TRBD1. The CDR3 totals 15 residues. Germline CDR1 is LNHDA and CDR2 is SQIVND (reference sequence). The V and J ends lost 5 bases and 4 bases, in that order; junction bases with no gene match: 7. CDR3 bases: TGTGCCAGTAGTTTTGACAGGGGAGCCGGAAACACCATATATTTT. It encodes CASSFDRGAGNTIYF.

The CDR3 bases are TGTGCCAGCAGCTTCGCCGGGACAGGGGTGGCTTTCTTT. Protein: CASSFAGTGVAFF. V and J are TRBV5-4 and TRBJ1-1; 10 bases are shared with TRBD1. This CDR3 contains 13 residues. V shed 2 bases, J shed 11 bases, and the junction held 6 bases outside the gene matches. Germline V lookup: CDR1 SGHNT, CDR2 YYREEE (reference sequence).

This chain links TRBV27 with TRBJ2-4; 12 bases are shared with TRBD2. This CDR3 region has 16 residues. V was clipped by 6 bases and J by 8 bases; unmatched bases: 11. Per germline, CDR1 MNHEY and CDR2 SMNVEV (reference sequence). CDR3 nucleotide sequence: TGTGCCAGCAGGGATCCTAGCGGGAGGGCCGGGGACATTCAGTACTTC. This encodes CASRDPSGRAGDIQYF.